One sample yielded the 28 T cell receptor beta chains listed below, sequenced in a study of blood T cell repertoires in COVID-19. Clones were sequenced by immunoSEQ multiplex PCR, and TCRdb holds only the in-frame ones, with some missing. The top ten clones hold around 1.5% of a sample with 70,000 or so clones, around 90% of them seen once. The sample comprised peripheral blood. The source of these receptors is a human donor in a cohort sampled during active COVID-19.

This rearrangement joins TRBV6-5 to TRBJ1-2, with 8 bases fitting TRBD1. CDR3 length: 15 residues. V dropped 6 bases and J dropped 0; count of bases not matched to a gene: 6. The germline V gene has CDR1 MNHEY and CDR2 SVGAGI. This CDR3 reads CASSLDRGANYGYTF. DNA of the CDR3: TGTGCCAGCAGCCTAGACAGGGGAGCTAACTATGGCTACACCTTC.

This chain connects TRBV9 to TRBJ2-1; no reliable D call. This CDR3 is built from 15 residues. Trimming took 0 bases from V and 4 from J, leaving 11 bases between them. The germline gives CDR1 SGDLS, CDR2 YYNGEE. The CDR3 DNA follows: TGTGCCAGCAGCGTAGCCTCAGAAAGATACAATGAGCAGTTCTTC. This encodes CASSVASERYNEQFF.

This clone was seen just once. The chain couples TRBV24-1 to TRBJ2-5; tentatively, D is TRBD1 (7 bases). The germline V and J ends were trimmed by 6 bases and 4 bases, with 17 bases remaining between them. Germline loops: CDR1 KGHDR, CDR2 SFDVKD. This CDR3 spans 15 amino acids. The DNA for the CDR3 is TGTGCCACCAGTCCGGCAGGGGGGTTGTTAGAGACCCAGTACTTC. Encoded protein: CATSPAGGLLETQYF.

The CDR3 sequence is CASSTAGGPRSYEQYF. The DNA for the CDR3 is TGCGCCAGCAGCACTGCAGGGGGCCCCCGCTCCTACGAGCAGTACTTC. The chain combines TRBV5-1 with TRBJ2-7; 8 bases align to TRBD1. The J segment lost 0 bases and the V segment lost 4 bases, leaving 9 bases of the junction unmatched. Germline V gives CDR1 SGHRS, CDR2 YFSETQ. This CDR3 has 16 amino acids.

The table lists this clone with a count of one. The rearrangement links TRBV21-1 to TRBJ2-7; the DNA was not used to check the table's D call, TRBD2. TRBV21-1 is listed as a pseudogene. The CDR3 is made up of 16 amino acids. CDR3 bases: TGTGCCAGCAGCAAAGTTAAACTAGCGGGAGCCTACGAGCAGTACTTC. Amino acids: CASSKVKLAGAYEQYF.

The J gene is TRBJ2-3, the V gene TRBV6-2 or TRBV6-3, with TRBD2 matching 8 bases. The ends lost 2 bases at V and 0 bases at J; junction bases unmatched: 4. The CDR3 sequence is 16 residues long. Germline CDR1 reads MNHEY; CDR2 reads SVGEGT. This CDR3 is CASSYPLAASTDTQYF. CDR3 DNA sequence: TGTGCCAGCAGTTACCCACTAGCGGCTAGCACAGATACGCAGTATTTT.

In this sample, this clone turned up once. The CDR3 DNA is TGTGCCAGCACCCTAGGACTAGCGATAGATACGCAGTATTTT. It yields the protein CASTLGLAIDTQYF. The chain carries TRBV28 and TRBJ2-3; 9 positions match TRBD2. After removal of 7 bases from V and 5 bases from J, the junction contained 7 bases not matched to a gene. The germline gives CDR1 MDHEN, CDR2 SYDVKM. The CDR3 sequence is 14 residues long.

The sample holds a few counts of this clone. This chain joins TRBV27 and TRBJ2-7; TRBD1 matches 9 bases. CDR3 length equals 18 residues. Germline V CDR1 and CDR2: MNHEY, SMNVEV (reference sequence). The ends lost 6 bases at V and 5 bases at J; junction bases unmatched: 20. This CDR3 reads CASSLPPPGQGGSDEQYV. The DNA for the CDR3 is TGTGCCAGCAGCCTTCCGCCTCCGGGACAGGGTGGTTCTGACGAGCAGTACGTC.

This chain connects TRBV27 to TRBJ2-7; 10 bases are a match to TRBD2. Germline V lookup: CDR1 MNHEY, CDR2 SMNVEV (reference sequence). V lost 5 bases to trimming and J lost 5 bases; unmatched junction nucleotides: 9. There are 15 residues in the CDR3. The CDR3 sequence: CASSLFPSGRDEQYF. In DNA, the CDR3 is TGTGCCAGCAGTCTCTTCCCTAGCGGGAGAGACGAGCAGTACTTC.

The CDR3 region is CASSFRQGVNEQFF. In nucleotides, the CDR3 is TGTGCCAGCAGCTTCCGACAGGGGGTAAATGAGCAGTTCTTC. V usage is TRBV11-1 and J usage is TRBJ2-1, with 9 positions matching TRBD1. From germline, CDR1 is SGHAT and CDR2 FQDESV (reference sequence). The CDR3 loop spans 14 amino acids. With 3 bases clipped from V and 7 bases from J, the junction kept 4 bases outside the gene matches.

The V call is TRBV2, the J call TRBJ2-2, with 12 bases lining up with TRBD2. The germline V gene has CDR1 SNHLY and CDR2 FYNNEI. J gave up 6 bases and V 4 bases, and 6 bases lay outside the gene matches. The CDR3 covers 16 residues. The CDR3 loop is CASSATSGSTAGELFF. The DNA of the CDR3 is TGTGCCAGCAGTGCGACTAGCGGGAGTACCGCCGGGGAGCTGTTTTTT.

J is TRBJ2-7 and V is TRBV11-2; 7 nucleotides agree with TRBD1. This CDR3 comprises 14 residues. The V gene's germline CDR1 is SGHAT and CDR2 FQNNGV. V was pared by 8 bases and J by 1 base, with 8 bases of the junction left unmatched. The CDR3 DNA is TGTGCCAGCCGTAGACGGGACAGTTCCTACGAGCAGTACTTC. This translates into CASRRRDSSYEQYF. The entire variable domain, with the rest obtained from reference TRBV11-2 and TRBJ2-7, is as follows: EAGVAQSPRYKIIEKRQSVAFWCNPISGHATLYWYQQILGQGPKLLIQFQNNGVVDDSQLPKDRFSAERLKGVDSTLKIQPAKLEDSAVYLCASRRRDSSYEQYFGPGTRLTVT.

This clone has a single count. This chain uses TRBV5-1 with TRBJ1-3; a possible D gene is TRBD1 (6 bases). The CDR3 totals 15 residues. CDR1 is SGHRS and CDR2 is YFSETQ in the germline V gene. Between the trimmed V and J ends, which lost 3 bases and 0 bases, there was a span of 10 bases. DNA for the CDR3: TGCGCCAGCAGCTCGCAGGGGAGCTCTGGAAACACCATATATTTT. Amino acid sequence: CASSSQGSSGNTIYF.

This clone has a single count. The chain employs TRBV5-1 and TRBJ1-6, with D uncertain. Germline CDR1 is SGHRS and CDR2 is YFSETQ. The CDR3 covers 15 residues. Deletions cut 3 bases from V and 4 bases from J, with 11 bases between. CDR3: CASSSTGEYNSPLHF. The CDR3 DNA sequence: TGCGCCAGCAGCTCCACCGGGGAATATAATTCACCCCTCCACTTT.

CDR3 protein: CAGAPLDRLYGYTF. CDR3 sequence (DNA): TGTGCCGGGGCCCCGCTGGACAGACTTTATGGCTACACCTTC. The V call is TRBV7-2, the J call TRBJ1-2; D might be TRBD1 (6 bases). V lost 11 bases and J 5 bases, leaving 21 bases between the germline ends. Germline V gene lookup returns CDR1 SGHTA and CDR2 FQGNSA. This CDR3 is 14 amino acids long.

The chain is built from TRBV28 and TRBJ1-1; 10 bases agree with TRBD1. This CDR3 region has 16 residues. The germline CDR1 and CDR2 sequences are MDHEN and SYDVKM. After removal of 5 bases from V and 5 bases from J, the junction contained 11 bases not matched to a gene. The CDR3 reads CASSPFRDRGYTEAFF. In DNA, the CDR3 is TGTGCCAGCAGTCCGTTCCGGGACAGGGGATATACTGAAGCTTTCTTT.

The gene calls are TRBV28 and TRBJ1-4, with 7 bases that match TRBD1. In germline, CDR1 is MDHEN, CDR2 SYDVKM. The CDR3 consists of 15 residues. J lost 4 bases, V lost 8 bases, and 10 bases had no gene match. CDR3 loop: CASAPGGGLNEKLFF. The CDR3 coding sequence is TGTGCCAGCGCACCTGGAGGGGGCCTTAATGAAAAACTGTTTTTT. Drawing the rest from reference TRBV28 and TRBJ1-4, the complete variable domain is DVKVTQSSRYLVKRTGEKVFLECVQDMDHENMFWYRQDPGLGLRLIYFSYDVKMKEKGDIPEGYSVSREKKERFSLILESASTNQTSMYLCASAPGGGLNEKLFFGSGTQLSVL.

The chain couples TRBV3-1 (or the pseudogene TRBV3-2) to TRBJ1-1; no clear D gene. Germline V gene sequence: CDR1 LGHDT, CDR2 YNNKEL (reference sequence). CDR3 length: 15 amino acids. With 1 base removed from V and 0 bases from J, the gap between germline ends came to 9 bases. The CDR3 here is CASSQGAQLNTEAFF. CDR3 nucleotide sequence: TGTGCCAGCAGCCAAGGGGCCCAGCTGAACACTGAAGCTTTCTTT.

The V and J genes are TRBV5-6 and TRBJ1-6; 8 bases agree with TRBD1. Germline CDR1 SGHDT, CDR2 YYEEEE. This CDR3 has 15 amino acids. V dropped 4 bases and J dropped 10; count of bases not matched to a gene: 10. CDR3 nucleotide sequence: TGTGCCAGCAGCGGCCGGGACAGGATCTACTCACCCCTCCACTTT. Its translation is CASSGRDRIYSPLHF.

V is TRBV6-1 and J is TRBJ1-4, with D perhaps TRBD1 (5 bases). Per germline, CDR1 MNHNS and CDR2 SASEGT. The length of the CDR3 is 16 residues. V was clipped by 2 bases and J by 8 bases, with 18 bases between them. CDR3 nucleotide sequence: TGTGCCAGCAGTGAACGACGGAGGCGGGGGGAAGAAAAACTGTTTTTT. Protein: CASSERRRRGEEKLFF.

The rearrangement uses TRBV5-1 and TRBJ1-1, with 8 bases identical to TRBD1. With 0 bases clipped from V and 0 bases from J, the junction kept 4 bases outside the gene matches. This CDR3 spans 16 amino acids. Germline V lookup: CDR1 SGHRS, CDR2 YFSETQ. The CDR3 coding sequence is TGCGCCAGCAGCTTGGGAGGGACAGGAATGAACACTGAAGCTTTCTTT. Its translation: CASSLGGTGMNTEAFF. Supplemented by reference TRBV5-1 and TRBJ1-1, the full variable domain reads KAGVTQTPRYLIKTRGQQVTLSCSPISGHRSVSWYQQTPGQGLQFLFEYFSETQRNKGNFPGRFSGRQFSNSRSEMNVSTLELGDSALYLCASSLGGTGMNTEAFFGQGTRLTVV.

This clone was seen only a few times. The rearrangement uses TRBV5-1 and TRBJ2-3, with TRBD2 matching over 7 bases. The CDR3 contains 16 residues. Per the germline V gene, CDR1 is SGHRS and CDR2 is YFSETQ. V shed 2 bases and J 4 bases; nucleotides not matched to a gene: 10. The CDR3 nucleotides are TGCGCCAGCAGCTTTGGAGGGAGGGGCATGTCAGATACGCAGTATTTT. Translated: CASSFGGRGMSDTQYF.

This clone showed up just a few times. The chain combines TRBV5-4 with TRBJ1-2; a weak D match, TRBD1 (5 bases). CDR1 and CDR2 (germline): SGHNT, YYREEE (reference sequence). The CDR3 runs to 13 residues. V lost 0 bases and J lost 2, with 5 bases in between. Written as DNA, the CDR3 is TGTGCCAGCAGCTTGGAGGGGAACTATGGCTACACCTTC. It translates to CASSLEGNYGYTF.

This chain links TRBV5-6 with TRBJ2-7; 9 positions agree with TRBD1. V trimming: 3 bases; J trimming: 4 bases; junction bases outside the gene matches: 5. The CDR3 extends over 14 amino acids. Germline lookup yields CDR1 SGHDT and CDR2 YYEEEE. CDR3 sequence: CASSSFDRGYEQYF. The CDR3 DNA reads TGTGCCAGCAGCTCTTTCGACAGGGGGTACGAGCAGTACTTC.

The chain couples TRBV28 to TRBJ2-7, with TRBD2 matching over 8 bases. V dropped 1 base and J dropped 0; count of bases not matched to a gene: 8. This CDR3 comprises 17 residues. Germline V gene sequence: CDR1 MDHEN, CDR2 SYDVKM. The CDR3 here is CASSLSAGGHSSYEQYF. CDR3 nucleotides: TGTGCCAGCAGTTTATCGGCGGGGGGCCACAGCTCCTACGAGCAGTACTTC.

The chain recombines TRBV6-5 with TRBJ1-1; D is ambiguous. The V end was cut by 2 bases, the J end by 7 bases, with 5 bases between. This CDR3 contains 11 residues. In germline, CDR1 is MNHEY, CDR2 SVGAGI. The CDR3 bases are TGTGCCAGCAGTTACAGAGGTGAAGCTTTCTTT. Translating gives CASSYRGEAFF.

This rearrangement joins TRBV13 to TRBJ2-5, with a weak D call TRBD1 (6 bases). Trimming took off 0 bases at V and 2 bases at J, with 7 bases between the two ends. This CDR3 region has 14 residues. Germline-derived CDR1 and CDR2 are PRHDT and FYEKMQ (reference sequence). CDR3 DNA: TGTGCCAGCAGCTTAGGAGGACAGCAAGAGACCCAGTACTTC. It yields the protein CASSLGGQQETQYF.

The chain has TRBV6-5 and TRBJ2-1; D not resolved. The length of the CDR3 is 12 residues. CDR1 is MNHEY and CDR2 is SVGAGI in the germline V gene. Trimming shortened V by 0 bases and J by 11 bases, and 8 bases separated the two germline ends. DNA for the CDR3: TGTGCCAGCAGTTACTCTCCAGGTCAGCAGTTCTTC. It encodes CASSYSPGQQFF.